What follows are 13 T cell receptor beta chains derived from one specimen sequenced in a study of PD-L1 blockade in urothelial cancer. Assay: immunoSEQ multiplex PCR; the TCRdb copy retains only in-frame clones and omits some. Of around 110,000 clones listed, about 89% are singletons. Indicated time point: peripheral blood 6 weeks after treatment start. The input for sequencing was PBMCs, taken around atezolizumab (anti-PD-L1) treatment. The receptors here all came from a man aged 55 to 70 with urothelial cancer.

This chain connects TRBV5-1 to TRBJ2-3, with 8 nucleotides matching TRBD2. The germline CDR1 and CDR2 sequences are SGHRS and YFSETQ. The CDR3 totals 15 residues. V dropped 0 bases and J dropped 4; count of bases not matched to a gene: 4. CDR3 sequence (DNA): TGCGCCAGCAGCTTGGCCGGGGGGGCATCAGATACGCAGTATTTT. Translating it yields CASSLAGGASDTQYF.

The chain uses TRBV9 and TRBJ1-4; TRBD1 agrees at 11 bases. Looked up from germline, CDR1 is SGDLS and CDR2 is YYNGEE. J gave up 4 bases and V 3 bases, and 2 bases lay outside the gene matches. This CDR3 region has 15 residues. The CDR3 DNA reads TGTGCCAGCAGCGGGGGACAGGGGGGTAATGAAAAACTGTTTTTT. Encoded protein: CASSGGQGGNEKLFF.

The chain recombines TRBV10-2 with TRBJ2-1; D possibly corresponds to TRBD2 (6 bases). CDR1 and CDR2 from the germline V gene are WSHSY and SAAADI. The CDR3 has 12 residues. V was trimmed by 9 bases and J by 5 bases, leaving 11 bases between them. The CDR3 reads CASLRGNNEQFF. CDR3 in DNA: TGCGCCAGTCTCCGGGGGAACAATGAGCAGTTCTTC.

The CDR3, as DNA: TGCGCCAGCAGCTTTACAGGGCCTAAGGGGGAGACCCAGTACTTC. The encoded protein is CASSFTGPKGETQYF. The chain employs TRBV5-1 and TRBJ2-5; D possibly corresponds to TRBD1 (6 bases). V was trimmed by 2 bases and J by 5 bases, leaving 16 bases between them. The CDR3 sequence is 15 residues long. Per germline, CDR1 SGHRS and CDR2 YFSETQ.

The chain carries TRBV7-9 and TRBJ2-1; D not certain. The CDR3 has 14 amino acids. Germline values: CDR1 SEHNR, CDR2 FQNEAQ (reference sequence). V was cut by 1 base and J by 3 bases, with 7 bases left in between. The DNA of the CDR3 is TGTGCCAGCAGCTTAGGAGAGATCTACAATGAGCAGTTCTTC. It encodes CASSLGEIYNEQFF.

V and J are TRBV28 and TRBJ2-6, with TRBD1 matching 7 bases. Germline V gene lookup returns CDR1 MDHEN and CDR2 SYDVKM. V lost 6 bases, J lost 0 bases, and 14 bases stayed unmatched. The CDR3 runs 19 residues. CDR3 DNA: TGTGCCAGCAGCCAGGACCGGGGACAGAGAACCTCTGGGGCCAACGTCCTGACTTTC. Its translation is CASSQDRGQRTSGANVLTF.

The rearrangement joins TRBV6-1 to TRBJ2-7; TRBD1 matches 12 bases. The CDR3 is 14 amino acids. CDR1 and CDR2 from the germline V gene are MNHNS and SASEGT. After removal of 6 bases from V and 7 bases from J, the junction contained 7 bases not matched to a gene. For the CDR3, the DNA is TGTGCCAGCAGGAGGGGGACAGGGGGCCGGGAGCAGTACTTC. This codes for CASRRGTGGREQYF.

Written as DNA, the CDR3 is TGTGCCAGCAGCCAAGGGGCACACCTCACCGGGGAGCTGTTTTTT. Encoded protein: CASSQGAHLTGELFF. The rearrangement uses TRBV4-2 and TRBJ2-2; D not certain. Germline V gene lookup returns CDR1 LGHNA and CDR2 YNFKEQ. Trimming removed 1 base from V and 4 bases from J, with 10 bases in between. The CDR3 sequence is 15 residues long.

A remark on this clone: The identical CDR3 is also encoded by other nucleotide sequences in the sample. The genes are TRBV5-1 and TRBJ1-1; D may be TRBD1 (5 bases). The CDR3 is made up of 14 amino acids. Between the trimmed V and J ends, which lost 0 bases and 5 bases, there was a span of 11 bases. Germline-derived CDR1 and CDR2 are SGHRS and YFSETQ. Written as DNA, the CDR3 is TGCGCCAGCAGCTTGGCCGGAGGGGTGACTGAAGCTTTCTTT. Protein sequence: CASSLAGGVTEAFF.

The rearrangement joins TRBV10-2 to TRBJ2-1; 10 bases map to TRBD2. This CDR3 spans 15 amino acids. CDR1 and CDR2 from the germline V gene are WSHSY and SAAADI. The trim removed 7 bases at V and 7 bases at J, leaving 10 bases unmatched. The CDR3 sequence is CASNSLAGDRNEQFF. For the CDR3, the DNA is TGCGCCAGCAACTCTCTAGCGGGGGATCGGAATGAGCAGTTCTTC.

This clone was counted once. The chain employs TRBV7-2 and TRBJ2-1, with 8 bases matching TRBD1. Germline V gene data show CDR1 as SGHTA and CDR2 as FQGNSA. The CDR3 length is 18 residues. The J segment lost 0 bases and the V segment lost 5 bases, leaving 12 bases of the junction unmatched. CDR3 sequence (DNA): TGTGCCAGCAGCCTACAGGGGGGTACCCAGAGCTCCTACAATGAGCAGTTCTTC. Protein sequence: CASSLQGGTQSSYNEQFF.

The chain recombines TRBV29-1 with TRBJ1-1; no clear D gene. Germline V gives CDR1 SQVTM, CDR2 ANQGSEA. This CDR3 has 11 amino acids. V lost 8 bases, J lost 2 bases, and 9 bases lay in between. CDR3 bases: TGCAGCATTAGCCCTAACACTGAAGCTTTCTTT. Encoded protein: CSISPNTEAFF.

The chain employs TRBV2 and TRBJ2-7; D may be TRBD2 (5 bases). CDR1 and CDR2 from the germline V gene are SNHLY and FYNNEI. Trimming stripped 10 bases from V and 6 bases from J, with 13 bases between. This CDR3 is built from 11 residues. The CDR3 sequence: CATGEFGEQYF. The CDR3, as DNA: TGTGCCACCGGGGAATTCGGCGAGCAGTACTTC.